This TCR beta chain was identified in a study of blood T cells in healthy people across ages. Study findings and constraints: Fewer expanded clones and more diversity marked long-lived versus aged donors.

With regard to this clonotype: Its specificity is unknown.

Per-sample yields of isolated PBMCs were at least 6 million. Combining a sample-barcoded 5' primer with a J-beta primer mix, a second PCR ran for about 7 to 11 cycles. A 12-random-nucleotide template-switch adaptor tagged each cDNA molecule. TCRdb analysed the 5' RACE reads with MiXCR anew, one entry per CDR3 protein. The sample consists of about 1.4 million distinct CDR3 sequences, 59% of them appearing once. The clonotype was recovered from a man between 18 and 35 years old in good health. Specimen: blood.

The chain's CDR3 is CASSDPGDDEQFF. DNA for the CDR3: TGCGCCAGCAGTGATCCTGGGGACGATGAGCAGTTCTTC. The chain joins TRBV10-1 to TRBJ2-1; the D call may be TRBD1 or TRBD2 (5 bases each). The CDR3 has 13 residues. V shed 3 bases and J shed 8 bases, with 11 bases lying between them. CDR1 WNHNN and CDR2 SYGVQD come from the germline V gene (reference sequence).